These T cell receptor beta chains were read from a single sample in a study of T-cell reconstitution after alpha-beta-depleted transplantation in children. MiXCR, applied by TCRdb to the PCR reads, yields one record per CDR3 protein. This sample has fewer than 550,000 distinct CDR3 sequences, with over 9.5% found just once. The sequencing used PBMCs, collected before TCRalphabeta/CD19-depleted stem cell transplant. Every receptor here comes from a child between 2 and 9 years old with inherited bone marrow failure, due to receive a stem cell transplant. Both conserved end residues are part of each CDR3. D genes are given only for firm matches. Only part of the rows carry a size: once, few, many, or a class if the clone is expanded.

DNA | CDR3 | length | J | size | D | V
TGTGCCATCAGTGAGCAGCAGTCGAACACTGAAGCTTTCTTT | CAISEQQSNTEAFF | 14 | TRBJ1-1 | many | - | TRBV10-3
TGTGCCAGCTCGCCGGGACCACTTTACTTATATCAGCCCCAGCATTTT | CASSPGPLYLYQPQHF | 16 | TRBJ1-5 | many | - | TRBV18
TGCGCCAGCAGCGGCCCCTCGGGGGGCCGTGAGCAGTTCTTC | CASSGPSGGREQFF | 14 | TRBJ2-1 | many | - | TRBV5-1
TGTGCCAGCAGTTACCCCGTCCCTATGAACACTGAAGCTTTCTTT | CASSYPVPMNTEAFF | 15 | TRBJ1-1 | - | - | TRBV6-2/TRBV6-3
TGCAGTGCTAGAGATCATATGGGCTCCACAGATACGCAGTATTTT | CSARDHMGSTDTQYF | 15 | TRBJ2-3 | many | - | TRBV20-1
TGCAGTGCTGCCCTTAGGGGGCAGGGCTATGGCTACACCTTC | CSAALRGQGYGYTF | 14 | TRBJ1-2 | many | TRBD1 | TRBV20-1
TGTGCCAGCAGGACTATGAGCTCCTACAATGAGCAGTTCTTC | CASRTMSSYNEQFF | 14 | TRBJ2-1 | many | - | TRBV6-1
TGCGCCAGCAGCTTGGAGGGAGCCCCCCCCCAGTATTTT | CASSLEGAPPQYF | 13 | TRBJ2-3 | many | - | TRBV5-1
TGTGCCAGCGGAACCGAGTGGGGAGGAAACTATGGCTACACCTTC | CASGTEWGGNYGYTF | 15 | TRBJ1-2 | - | - | TRBV12-3/TRBV12-4
TGTGCCAGCTGGGGATCCACTAGCGACCCCTCCTACAATGAGCAGTTCTTC | CASWGSTSDPSYNEQFF | 17 | TRBJ2-1 | - | TRBD2 | TRBV5-4
TGCAGTGCGGGGACAGGGCTGAACACTGAAGCTTTCTTT | CSAGTGLNTEAFF | 13 | TRBJ1-1 | many | TRBD1 | TRBV20-1
TGCAGCGTTGAATCGCGACAGGGTGGTTACGAGCAGTACTTC | CSVESRQGGYEQYF | 14 | TRBJ2-7 | - | TRBD1 | TRBV29-1
TGTGCCAGCAAACGGGTAGGAGATAGCGGGGAGCTGTTTTTT | CASKRVGDSGELFF | 14 | TRBJ2-2 | few | - | TRBV5-4
TGTGCCAGCAGCCCACCTAGCGGGAGTTCGTATGAGCAGTTCTTC | CASSPPSGSSYEQFF | 15 | TRBJ2-1 | - | TRBD2 | TRBV13
TGTGCCAGCGGGCGGGCCATCGACAATTCACCCCTCCACTTT | CASGRAIDNSPLHF | 14 | TRBJ1-6 | few | - | TRBV6-1
TGTGCCAGCAGCTTACAAGGGACTAACTACAATGAGCAGTTCTTC | CASSLQGTNYNEQFF | 15 | TRBJ2-1 | few | TRBD2 | TRBV7-2
TGTGCCAGCACCGCTTATGGGGGTCTCTACACCGGGGAGCTGTTTTTT | CASTAYGGLYTGELFF | 16 | TRBJ2-2 | many | - | TRBV6-2/TRBV6-3
TGCAGTGCTAGCCACCCTCCAGCGGGAGTGGTGTACAATGAGCAGTTCTTC | CSASHPPAGVVYNEQFF | 17 | TRBJ2-1 | - | TRBD2 | TRBV20-1
TGTGCCAGCAGCCACCAGGCCGGTGCAGATACGCAGTATTTT | CASSHQAGADTQYF | 14 | TRBJ2-3 | many | - | TRBV3-1
TGTGCCATACGGGACAACTCCTACAATGAGCAGTTCTTC | CAIRDNSYNEQFF | 13 | TRBJ2-1 | many | - | TRBV2
TGTGCCAGCAGCCAATCCGGACTAGCGGGAGCCTACAATGAGCAGTTCTTC | CASSQSGLAGAYNEQFF | 17 | TRBJ2-1 | many | TRBD2 | TRBV3-1
TGCAGTGCTGTACTCCAGTTAAACACTGAAGCTTTCTTT | CSAVLQLNTEAFF | 13 | TRBJ1-1 | many | - | TRBV20-1
TGTGCCAGCAGTGCCGGACAGGGACGTAGCAATGAAAAACTGTTTTTT | CASSAGQGRSNEKLFF | 16 | TRBJ1-4 | many | TRBD1 | TRBV12-3/TRBV12-4
TGTGCCACCAGTGATTACGGTATCCAAGAGACCCAGTACTTC | CATSDYGIQETQYF | 14 | TRBJ2-5 | many | - | TRBV24-1
TGTGCCAGCAGCTCTGGTTTGTCATGGGAAGCTTTCTTT | CASSSGLSWEAFF | 13 | TRBJ1-1 | - | - | TRBV5-4
TGTGCCAGCAGTTACTCTGGACTAGCGGGTGACACCGGGGAGCTGTTTTTT | CASSYSGLAGDTGELFF | 17 | TRBJ2-2 | few | TRBD2 | TRBV6-5
TGTGCCATCAGTCGGGCAGGGGTTAACACTGAAGCTTTCTTT | CAISRAGVNTEAFF | 14 | TRBJ1-1 | many | - | TRBV10-3
TGTGCCAGCAGTTTCACCCCTACCTACAATGACCAGTTCTTC | CASSFTPTYNDQFF | 14 | TRBJ2-1 | - | - | TRBV27
TGTGCCAGCAGTTTTTTACGGGGGGAGACCCAGTACTTC | CASSFLRGETQYF | 13 | TRBJ2-5 | many | - | TRBV27
TGCAGTGCTAGAGACTCGGGGGCCGCGTCCTACGAGCAGTACTTC | CSARDSGAASYEQYF | 15 | TRBJ2-7 | many | - | TRBV20-1
TGTGCCAGCAGCTTATGGGCTAGCGGGTCCACCTACGAGCAGTACTTC | CASSLWASGSTYEQYF | 16 | TRBJ2-7 | - | TRBD2 | TRBV7-2
TGTGCCAGCAGTTTTATCCAAAGTACCTACGAGCAGTACTTC | CASSFIQSTYEQYF | 14 | TRBJ2-7 | many | - | TRBV28
TGCGCCAGCAGTCCTTTACCCTCTGGGGCCAACGTCCTGACTTTC | CASSPLPSGANVLTF | 15 | TRBJ2-6 | - | - | TRBV5-1
TGTGCCAGTAGTATACTCAGGGACACTGAAGCTTTCTTT | CASSILRDTEAFF | 13 | TRBJ1-1 | - | - | TRBV19
TGTGCCAGCAGTCCTCGACAGGGGACTATGAACACTGAAGCTTTCTTT | CASSPRQGTMNTEAFF | 16 | TRBJ1-1 | many | TRBD1 | TRBV12-3/TRBV12-4
TGTGCCAGCAGTGCCGCCCTCAGGGGGCTGGAAGATACGCAGTATTTT | CASSAALRGLEDTQYF | 16 | TRBJ2-3 | many | TRBD1 | TRBV12-3/TRBV12-4